A selection of T cell receptor beta chains follows, all from one sample in a study of persistence of HIV-infected CD4 T cells. Their target antigens are unknown. Only in-frame clones appear in the TCRdb table, and some are missing; sequencing was by immunoSEQ multiplex PCR. The data contain 50,000 to 65,000 clones, about 81% of them singletons. The sample was CD4+ T cells sorted from PBMCs after roughly 18-hour stimulation, taken from a patient who received antiretroviral therapy. The receptors shown here come from an adult man with HIV who was CMV-seropositive. The CDR3 runs from the conserved cysteine through the conserved F or W. Clone size is not always given. Where it is, it says once, few, many or a class for expanded clones.

>TRBJ1-2|TRBV7-2|.
CASSIGTGGGYTF
>TRBJ2-3|TRBV6-5|.
CASSLAGRADTQYF
>TRBJ1-2|TRBV29-1|.
CSVEGINYGYTF
>TRBJ2-1|TRBV2|.
CASSALGGGNEQFF
>TRBJ2-7|TRBV5-5|.
CASSPHGGEPYF
>TRBJ1-5|TRBV28|few
CASSPSNQPQHF
>TRBJ2-6|TRBV5-1|.
CASSAYQAGANVLTF
>TRBJ1-3|TRBV3-1/TRBV3-2|.
CASSLKLRSSGNTIYF
>TRBJ2-7|TRBV6-6|.
CASTPGQGRQYF
>TRBJ1-6|TRBV2|once
CASSDWQDNSPLHF
>TRBJ1-2|TRBV6-4|.
CASSDSTGSRSGYTF
>TRBJ1-3|TRBV27|.
CASSLSGSGNTIYF
>TRBJ2-2|TRBV6-6|.
CASSFRTGPTGELFF
>TRBJ2-2|TRBV7-9|.
CASSQGPGANTGELFF
>TRBJ2-3|TRBV2|.
CASGTFSTDTQYF
>TRBJ1-4|TRBV4-1|.
CASSPPGQGTEKLFF
>TRBJ1-2|TRBV6-5|.
CASSNPQGSYGYTF
>TRBJ1-4|TRBV5-1|.
CASSYGQGRDEKLFF